These T cell receptor beta chains were read from a single sample in a study of T cells after posttransplantation cyclophosphamide. The table came from immunoSEQ multiplex PCR; TCRdb's copy has only in-frame clones and leaves some out. The sample contains 25,000 to 30,000 clones, none of them singletons. Source material: PBMCs. All receptors derive from a man aged 50 to 59 in good health, CMV-negative, and a related stem cell transplant donor. Both conserved end residues are trimmed from each CDR3.

length	V	J	CDR3
10	TRBV28	TRBJ2-2	ASRANTGELF
13	TRBV5-1	TRBJ1-5	ASSLAGNSNQPQH
13	TRBV4-1	TRBJ1-5	ASSPPGQLNQPQH
12	TRBV5-6	TRBJ1-5	ASSAGQRGQPQH
11	TRBV11-2	TRBJ2-5	ASSLRGRETQY
14	TRBV27	TRBJ1-2	ASRVQGAIAGYGYT
12	TRBV11-3	TRBJ1-6	ASSLVGANSPLH
15	TRBV10-1	TRBJ2-7	ASSAGTSGRISYEQY
10	TRBV19	TRBJ1-5	ASSPRGQPQH
13	TRBV10-2	TRBJ2-7	ASSPSGAGSYEQY
14	TRBV18	TRBJ2-2	ASSPLGQGIAGELF